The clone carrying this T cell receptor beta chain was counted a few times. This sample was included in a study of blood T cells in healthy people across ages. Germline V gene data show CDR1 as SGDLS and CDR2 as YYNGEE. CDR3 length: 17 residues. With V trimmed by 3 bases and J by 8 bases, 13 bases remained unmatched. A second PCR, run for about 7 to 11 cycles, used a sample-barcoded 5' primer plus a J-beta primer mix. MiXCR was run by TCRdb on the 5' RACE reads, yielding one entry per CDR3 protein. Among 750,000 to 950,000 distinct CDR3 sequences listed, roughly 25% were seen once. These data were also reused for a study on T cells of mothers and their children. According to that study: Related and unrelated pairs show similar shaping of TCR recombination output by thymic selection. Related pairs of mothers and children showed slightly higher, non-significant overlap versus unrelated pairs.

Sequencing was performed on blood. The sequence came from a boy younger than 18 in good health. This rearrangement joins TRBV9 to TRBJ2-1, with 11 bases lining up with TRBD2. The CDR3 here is CASSASSGGARWDEQFF. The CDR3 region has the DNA TGTGCCAGCAGCGCCAGTAGCGGGGGGGCCAGGTGGGATGAGCAGTTCTTC.